Listed here are 5 T cell receptor beta chains from one sample, sequenced in a study of blood T cell repertoires in COVID-19. The data were produced by immunoSEQ multiplex PCR, yet TCRdb's version contains in-frame clones alone and is incomplete. The sample has 55,000 to 80,000 clones, approximately 91% seen once. The sequencing input was peripheral blood. These receptors all stem from a human donor in a cohort sampled during active COVID-19.

This chain uses TRBV7-2 with TRBJ2-2; 7 bases are a match to TRBD2. CDR3 size: 16 residues. Unmatched junction bases numbered 9, after V lost 2 bases and J lost 6 bases. In germline, CDR1 is SGHTA, CDR2 FQGNSA. CDR3 residues: CASSLLAALGAGELFF. DNA of the CDR3: TGTGCCAGCAGCTTACTAGCGGCCCTGGGGGCCGGGGAGCTGTTTTTT.

This rearrangement joins TRBV4-3 to TRBJ2-1, with 7 bases identical to TRBD2. The CDR3 contains 17 residues. Germline V lookup: CDR1 LGHNA, CDR2 YSLEER. With V trimmed by 0 bases and J by 2 bases, 7 bases remained unmatched. CDR3 region: CASSQDGPSGTYNEQFF. Written as DNA, the CDR3 is TGCGCCAGCAGCCAAGACGGTCCTAGCGGCACCTACAATGAGCAGTTCTTC.

This clone was recorded a few times. The chain joins TRBV28 to TRBJ1-6; D uncertain. V was cut by 4 bases and J by 9 bases, with 7 bases left in between. Germline CDR1 reads MDHEN; CDR2 reads SYDVKM. There are 12 residues in the CDR3. The CDR3, as DNA: TGTGCCAGCAGTTCCGGAGGTTCACCCCTCCACTTT. Its protein product is CASSSGGSPLHF. Full variable domain (remainder filled in from reference TRBV28 and TRBJ1-6): DVKVTQSSRYLVKRTGEKVFLECVQDMDHENMFWYRQDPGLGLRLIYFSYDVKMKEKGDIPEGYSVSREKKERFSLILESASTNQTSMYLCASSSGGSPLHFGNGTRLTVT.

The gene calls are TRBV19 and TRBJ2-2, with a weak D call TRBD2 (6 bases). V lost 5 bases to trimming and J lost 2 bases, with 18 bases between them. There are 17 residues in the CDR3. Germline values: CDR1 LNHDA, CDR2 SQIVND (reference sequence). CDR3 DNA: TGTGCCAGTAGTCCTGGTGGGGGGATGGCTAACACCGGGGAGCTGTTTTTT. Its translation is CASSPGGGMANTGELFF.

This clone showed up just a few times. This chain links TRBV9 with TRBJ2-2; no firm D call. Germline-derived CDR1 and CDR2 are SGDLS and YYNGEE. Trimming left V 3 bases short and J 7 bases short, with 10 bases between. The CDR3 loop spans 13 amino acids. CDR3 residues: CASSEDTYGELFF. CDR3 in DNA: TGTGCCAGCAGCGAAGACACTTACGGGGAGCTGTTTTTT.